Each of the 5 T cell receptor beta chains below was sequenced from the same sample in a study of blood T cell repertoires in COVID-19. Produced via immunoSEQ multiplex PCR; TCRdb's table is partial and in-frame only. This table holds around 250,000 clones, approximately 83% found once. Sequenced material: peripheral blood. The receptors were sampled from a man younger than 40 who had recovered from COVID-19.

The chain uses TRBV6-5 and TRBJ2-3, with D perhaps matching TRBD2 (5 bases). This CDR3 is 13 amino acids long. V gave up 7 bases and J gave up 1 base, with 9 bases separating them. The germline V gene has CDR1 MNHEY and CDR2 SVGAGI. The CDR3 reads CASTNGGTDTQYF. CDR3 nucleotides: TGTGCCAGCACCAACGGGGGCACAGATACGCAGTATTTT.

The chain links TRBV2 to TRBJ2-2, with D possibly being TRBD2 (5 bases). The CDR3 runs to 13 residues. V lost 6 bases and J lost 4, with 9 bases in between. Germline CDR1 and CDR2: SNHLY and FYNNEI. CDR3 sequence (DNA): TGTGCCAGCAGGGAGGCTAGCACCGGGGAGCTGTTTTTT. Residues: CASREASTGELFF.

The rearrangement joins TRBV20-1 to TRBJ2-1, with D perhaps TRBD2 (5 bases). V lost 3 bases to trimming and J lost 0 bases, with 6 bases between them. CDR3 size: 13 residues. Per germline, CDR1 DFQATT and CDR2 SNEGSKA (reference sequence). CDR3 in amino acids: CSASRGSYNEQFF. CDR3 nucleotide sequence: TGCAGTGCTAGTCGGGGCTCCTACAATGAGCAGTTCTTC.

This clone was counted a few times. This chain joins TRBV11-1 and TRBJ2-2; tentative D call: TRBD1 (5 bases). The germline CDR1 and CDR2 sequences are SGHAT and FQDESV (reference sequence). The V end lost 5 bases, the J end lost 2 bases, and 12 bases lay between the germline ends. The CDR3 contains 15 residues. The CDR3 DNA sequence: TGTGCCAGCAGCCCCTGGACACTCAACACCGGGGAGCTGTTTTTT. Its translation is CASSPWTLNTGELFF.

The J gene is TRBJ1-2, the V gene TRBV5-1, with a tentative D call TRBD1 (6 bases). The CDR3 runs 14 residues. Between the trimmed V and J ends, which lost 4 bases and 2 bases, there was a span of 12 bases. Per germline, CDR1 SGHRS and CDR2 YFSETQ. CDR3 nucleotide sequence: TGCGCCAGCAGCACCGAGGGGACAAACTATGGCTACACCTTC. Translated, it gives CASSTEGTNYGYTF.